These 24 T cell receptor beta chains came from one sample sequenced in a study of metastatic and nonmetastatic thyroid tumors. TCRdb called clones again from the PCR reads with MiXCR. The sample has 70,000 or so clones; around 14% are singletons. All patients reached thyroid surgery having received no treatment beforehand. The sample was blood. Receptor source: a male donor with papillary thyroid cancer or a benign thyroid nodule (not recorded which). Some clones in this sample may be carry-over from other donors' samples.

Only a few counts were recorded for this clone. This may stem from a read error, because a much larger clone lies one nucleotide away. Other DNA sequences of this sample code for an identical CDR3. The chain joins TRBV29-1 to TRBJ1-1, with 8 bases lining up with TRBD1. This CDR3 has 13 residues. Per the germline V gene, CDR1 is SQVTM and CDR2 is ANQGSEA. Germline trimming cut 8 bases from V and 1 base from J; bases unmatched to any gene: 6. In DNA, the CDR3 is TGCAGCCATACGGGGACAGGGAACACTGAAGCTTTCTTT. Residues: CSHTGTGNTEAFF.

In the case of this clone: This sample includes further DNA sequences coding for the same CDR3. The V call is TRBV5-1, the J call TRBJ2-1; D is perhaps TRBD2 (5 bases). CDR1 SGHRS and CDR2 YFSETQ come from the germline V gene. Trimming stripped 0 bases from V and 3 bases from J, with 13 bases between. The CDR3 contains 16 residues. The DNA of the CDR3 is TGCGCCAGCAGCTTGGGGGCGGGTGGGGTCTACAATGAGCAGTTCTTC. Translating it yields CASSLGAGGVYNEQFF. Full variable domain (remainder filled in from reference TRBV5-1 and TRBJ2-1): KAGVTQTPRYLIKTRGQQVTLSCSPISGHRSVSWYQQTPGQGLQFLFEYFSETQRNKGNFPGRFSGRQFSNSRSEMNVSTLELGDSALYLCASSLGAGGVYNEQFFGPGTRLTVL.

This clone occurred many times. V usage is TRBV27 and J usage is TRBJ2-1, with 14 bases that match TRBD2. The CDR3 runs to 18 residues. Germline loops: CDR1 MNHEY, CDR2 SMNVEV (reference sequence). Trimming removed 5 bases from V and 5 bases from J; junction bases left unmatched: 11. CDR3 protein: CASSAGTSGRTVHNEQFF. The CDR3 DNA reads as TGTGCCAGCAGTGCCGGGACTAGCGGGAGAACGGTCCACAATGAGCAGTTCTTC.

This clone was counted many times. The chain employs TRBV6-2 or TRBV6-3 and TRBJ1-3, with a possible D match to TRBD1 (5 bases). The CDR3 contains 17 residues. Between the trimmed V and J ends, which lost 7 bases and 1 base, there was a span of 20 bases. CDR1 is MNHEY and CDR2 is SVGEGT in the germline V gene. The CDR3 DNA reads as TGTGCCAGCAAAACAAAATGGGACGCTGGATCTGGAAACACCATATATTTT. Translated: CASKTKWDAGSGNTIYF.

This clone was seen many times. Different DNA sequences within this sample yield the same CDR3. The chain joins TRBV5-1 to TRBJ2-5; a possible D gene is TRBD2 (5 bases). The CDR3 is 13 amino acids. V lost 4 bases and J 1 base, leaving 8 bases between the germline ends. The V gene's germline CDR1 is SGHRS and CDR2 YFSETQ. CDR3 residues: CASSRGPQETQYF. The CDR3, as DNA: TGCGCCAGCAGCCGGGGTCCCCAAGAGACCCAGTACTTC.

This clone has more than one count but fewer than ten. One end of the junction varies from germline; a read error may be responsible. The chain carries TRBV28 and TRBJ1-1; tentative D call: TRBD1 (5 bases). This CDR3 spans 16 amino acids. Germline assignment: CDR1 MDHEN and CDR2 SYDVKM. The CDR3 sequence is CASSTPQVGMNTDAFF. The CDR3 DNA is TGTGCCAGCAGTACCCCACAGGTAGGGATGAACACTGATGCTTTCTTT. Full variable domain (remainder filled in from reference TRBV28 and TRBJ1-1): DVKVTQSSRYLVKRTGEKVFLECVQDMDHENMFWYRQDPGLGLRLIYFSYDVKMKEKGDIPEGYSVSREKKERFSLILESASTNQTSMYLCASSTPQVGMNTDAFFGQGTRLTVV.

This clone has a count of ten or more. The gene calls are TRBV10-3 and TRBJ1-5, with unresolved D. V was pared by 6 bases and J by 1 base, with 13 bases between. The length of the CDR3 is 15 residues. The germline V gene encodes CDR1 ENHRY and CDR2 SYGVKD. As DNA, the CDR3 is TGTGCCATCAGCGAACGTGGGCTCAGCAATCAGCCCCAGCATTTT. This translates into CAISERGLSNQPQHF.

Details on this clone: This sequence may be a read error, since a much larger clone differs from it by one base. Within the sample, other DNA sequences also encode this same CDR3. The rearrangement links TRBV12-5 to TRBJ2-1, with D perhaps assigned TRBD1 or TRBD2 (5 bases each). Trimming cost V 5 bases and J 8 bases, with 13 bases left between them. The CDR3 contains 13 residues. Looked up from germline, CDR1 is LGHNT and CDR2 is FRNRAP. CDR3 DNA sequence: TGTGCTAGTGGTCTAGGACTCAGGGATGAGCAGTTCTTC. The encoded protein is CASGLGLRDEQFF.

Many counts were recorded for this clone. The V and J genes are TRBV7-9 and TRBJ2-5; D is unresolved. Germline V CDR1 and CDR2: SEHNR, FQNEAQ (reference sequence). The CDR3 extends over 11 amino acids. The ends were cut back, 3 bases at V and 9 bases at J, with 8 bases in the middle. CDR3 sequence (DNA): TGTGCCAGCAGCTTCGACCGACCCCAGTACTTC. Translating it yields CASSFDRPQYF. Full variable domain (missing parts from reference TRBV7-9 and TRBJ2-5): DTGVSQNPRHKITKRGQNVTFRCDPISEHNRLYWYRQTLGQGPEFLTYFQNEAQLEKSRLLSDRFSAERPKGSFSTLEIQRTEQGDSAMYLCASSFDRPQYFGPGTRLLVL.

This clone has just a few counts. The V gene is TRBV6-1, the J gene TRBJ2-7; TRBD1 might be the D (5 bases). The germline CDR1 and CDR2 sequences are MNHNS and SASEGT. The CDR3 is 14 amino acids. The ends were cut back, 0 bases at V and 4 bases at J, with 10 bases in the middle. The CDR3 sequence: CASSEAGRLYEQYF. Written as DNA, the CDR3 is TGTGCCAGCAGTGAAGCGGGGCGGCTGTACGAGCAGTACTTC.

A word on this clone: It may be a read error: a sequence one base away is much more abundant. The chain carries TRBV7-8 and TRBJ2-1; a possible D gene is TRBD2 (7 bases). From germline, CDR1 is SGHVS and CDR2 FQNEAQ. There are 17 residues in the CDR3. The CDR3 sequence: CAGSPKGGGISYNEQFF. DNA for the CDR3: TGTGCCGGCAGCCCTAAAGGGGGGGGGATCTCCTACAATGAGCAGTTCTTC.

This clone was counted many times. This chain connects TRBV20-1 to TRBJ1-2; no clear D. The CDR3 totals 12 residues. The V gene lost 6 bases and the J gene lost 4 bases, with 12 bases spanning the gap. Germline V lookup: CDR1 DFQATT, CDR2 SNEGSKA (reference sequence). CDR3 DNA sequence: TGCAGTGCGGCGGACCCACTCTATGGCTACACCTTC. This encodes CSAADPLYGYTF.

Ten or more counts support this clone. The J gene is TRBJ1-1, the V gene TRBV11-2; D gene unclear. The length of the CDR3 is 15 residues. V lost 3 bases to trimming and J lost 1 base, with 12 bases between them. CDR1 SGHAT and CDR2 FQNNGV come from the germline V gene. The CDR3 nucleotides are TGTGCCAGCAGCTTTCGGTCCCGGGGGAACACTGAAGCTTTCTTT. Translating gives CASSFRSRGNTEAFF.

This clone was seen at least ten times. The chain combines TRBV29-1 with TRBJ2-7; D remains unclear. Per germline, CDR1 SQVTM and CDR2 ANQGSEA. V gave up 5 bases and J gave up 3 bases, with 8 bases separating them. The CDR3 is 11 amino acids. In DNA, the CDR3 is TGCAGCGTTCCCAAAGGCTACGAGCAGTACGTC. This encodes CSVPKGYEQYV.

This clone was observed many times. The chain combines TRBV28 with TRBJ2-1; D is possibly TRBD2 (6 bases). With 11 bases removed from V and 5 bases from J, the gap between germline ends came to 19 bases. Germline CDR1 MDHEN, CDR2 SYDVKM. CDR3 size: 14 residues. CDR3 sequence: CAGASGLNHNEQFF. The CDR3 nucleotides read TGTGCCGGAGCGTCCGGACTAAATCACAATGAGCAGTTCTTC.

The table lists this clone with many counts. The chain couples TRBV5-1 to TRBJ2-5; 10 bases are shared with TRBD2. CDR1 and CDR2 (germline): SGHRS, YFSETQ. This CDR3 region has 14 residues. Trimming at V came to 4 bases and at J to 0 bases, leaving 0 bases not matched to a gene. As DNA, the CDR3 is TGCGCCAGCAGCACTAGCGGGAACCAAGAGACCCAGTACTTC. It codes for CASSTSGNQETQYF.

In its sample, this clone was seen many times. The CDR3 here is CASRATGMNTEAFF. The CDR3 DNA sequence: TGTGCCAGCAGGGCGACAGGTATGAACACTGAAGCTTTCTTT. V is TRBV27 and J is TRBJ1-1; TRBD1 is a possible D gene (6 bases). V lost 6 bases and J lost 0, with 11 bases in between. The CDR3 contains 14 residues. Germline loops: CDR1 MNHEY, CDR2 SMNVEV (reference sequence).

Ten or more counts support this clone. This chain links TRBV25-1 with TRBJ2-5; possible D gene TRBD2, 6 bases. Deletions cut 4 bases from V and 5 bases from J, with 14 bases between. CDR3 length equals 14 residues. Germline-derived CDR1 and CDR2 are MGHDK and SYGVNS. The CDR3 DNA sequence: TGTGCCAGCAGTGTGGACGGGAGTCGGGAGACCCAGTACTTC. Translating it yields CASSVDGSRETQYF.

This rearrangement joins TRBV6-1 to TRBJ2-1, with 12 bases lining up with TRBD1. Trimming at V came to 5 bases and at J to 4 bases, leaving 6 bases not matched to a gene. The CDR3 runs 16 residues. Germline V gives CDR1 MNHNS, CDR2 SASEGT. CDR3 bases: TGTGCCAGCAGTAGAGGGACAGGGGGCCTTTACAATGAGCAGTTCTTC. Translating gives CASSRGTGGLYNEQFF.

The CDR3 DNA reads TGTGCCAGCAGCTTTGCCCCATGGAGCTATGGCTACACCTTC. Protein: CASSFAPWSYGYTF. The V gene is TRBV5-4, the J gene TRBJ1-2; D uncertain. This CDR3 spans 14 amino acids. The germline gives CDR1 SGHNT, CDR2 YYREEE (reference sequence). Deletions cut 2 bases from V and 4 bases from J, with 12 bases between.

Comments on this clone: A much bigger clone sits one base away, suggesting this may be a read error. This chain uses TRBV11-2 with TRBJ2-4; D could derive from TRBD1 or TRBD2 (5 bases each). This CDR3 is 18 amino acids long. Germline values: CDR1 SGHAT, CDR2 FQNNGV. V was cut by 5 bases and J by 1 base, with 21 bases left in between. The DNA of the CDR3 is TGTGCCAGCAGCCCCCGCCGGTGGGGGTACACGGCCAAAAACATTCAGTACTTC. Protein product: CASSPRRWGYTAKNIQYF.

This clone was detected only a few times. Additional DNA sequences in this sample encode the identical CDR3. The rearrangement joins TRBV30 to TRBJ2-7, with 7 bases aligning to TRBD1. This CDR3 spans 14 amino acids. Per germline, CDR1 GTSNPN and CDR2 SVGIG (reference sequence). Trimming removed 0 bases from V and 2 bases from J; junction bases left unmatched: 4. The CDR3 region is CAWSVSGTAYEQYF. The CDR3 region has the DNA TGTGCCTGGAGTGTCTCCGGGACAGCCTACGAGCAGTACTTC.

This clone occurred many times. J is TRBJ1-2 and V is TRBV30; the D is unclear. From germline, CDR1 is GTSNPN and CDR2 SVGIG (reference sequence). The ends were cut back, 1 base at V and 0 bases at J, with 12 bases in the middle. The length of the CDR3 is 15 residues. In nucleotides, the CDR3 is TGTGCCTGGAGTGAGAATCACAGCTCTAACTATGGCTACACCTTC. Translated, it gives CAWSENHSSNYGYTF.

This clone showed up many times. A much larger clonotype is one base distant, so this may be a read error. V and J are TRBV6-1 and TRBJ2-1, with D unclear. V was clipped by 1 base and J by 15 bases, with 16 bases between them. In germline, CDR1 is MNHNS, CDR2 SASEGT. The length of the CDR3 is 13 residues. CDR3 in DNA: TGTGCCAGCAGTGAAGGTCCGCTCCGCCTTTTGTTCTTC. Translating it yields CASSEGPLRLLFF.